Listed here is a single TCR beta chain. As yet, its antigen is unknown. Production of TCR cDNA was by 5'RACE template switching, which also added a universal primer site and UMIs. One entry per CDR3 protein, called by TCRdb with MiXCR from the 5' RACE reads. The profile shows roughly 400,000 distinct CDR3 sequences, under 20% of them singletons. These data originate in a study of T cells after yellow fever vaccination. Study results and caveats: Booster samples showed a return of most primary-vaccination clones (approximately 96% CD4, about 88% CD8).

The length of the CDR3 is 12 residues. V lost 6 bases to trimming and J lost 4 bases; unmatched junction nucleotides: 3. Germline CDR1 and CDR2: ENHRY and SYGVKD. The V and J genes are TRBV10-3 and TRBJ2-7; 7 nucleotides agree with TRBD2. This TCR was recovered from a man younger than 35 who received the YFV17D yellow fever vaccine. Sequenced material: PBMCs, taken before the yellow fever booster vaccination. CDR3 sequence: CAISWGGYEQYF. The CDR3 region has the DNA TGTGCCATCAGCTGGGGGGGGTACGAGCAGTACTTC.